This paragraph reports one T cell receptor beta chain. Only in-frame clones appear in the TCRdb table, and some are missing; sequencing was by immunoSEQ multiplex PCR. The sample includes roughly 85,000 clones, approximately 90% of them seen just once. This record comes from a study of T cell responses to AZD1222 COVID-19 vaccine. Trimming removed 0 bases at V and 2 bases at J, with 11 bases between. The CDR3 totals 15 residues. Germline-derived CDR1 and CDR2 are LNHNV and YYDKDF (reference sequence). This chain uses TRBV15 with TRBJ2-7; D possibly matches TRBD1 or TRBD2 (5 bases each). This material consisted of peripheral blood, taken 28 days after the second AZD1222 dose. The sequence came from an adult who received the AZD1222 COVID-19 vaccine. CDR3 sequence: CATSRDPGPAYEQYF. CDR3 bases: TGTGCCACCAGCAGAGATCCGGGACCCGCCTACGAGCAGTACTTC.